This T cell receptor (beta chain) was documented in a study of T-cell reconstitution after alpha-beta-depleted transplantation in children. The CDR3 has 17 amino acids. Germline V gene sequence: CDR1 SSHAT, CDR2 FNYEAQ (reference sequence). This clonotype was seen only a few times. Germline is not matched at one junction end, which may reflect a read error. Unique molecular identifiers were used to barcode this TCRbeta library. MiXCR, run by TCRdb on the PCR reads, gives a single entry per CDR3 protein. The table records about 610,000 distinct CDR3 sequences, about 10% of them present only once. The chain combines TRBV7-7 with TRBJ1-2; no firm D call. The sequencing here drew on PBMCs from the stem cell graft donor, taken from the stem cell graft. The TCR originated in a human donor who donated a stem cell graft to a child with acute myeloid leukemia. This chain's CDR3 is CASTLRVARVVYYGYTF. The CDR3 bases are TGTGCTAGCACCTTAAGGGTCGCGCGAGTGGTGTATTATGGCTACACCTTC.